A single TCR beta chain is shown here with its context. The target antigen is unknown. Germline is not matched at one junction end, which may reflect a read error. The data were taken from a study of T cell clones after liver transplantation. Whole-study context: TCRbeta sequencing after a pre-transplant mixed lymphocyte reaction identified graft-donor-reactive clones, later tracked in post-transplant blood. Findings of the study overall: Compared with third party-reactive sequences, donor-reactive ones declined more, independent of withdrawal success. Graft donor-reactive T cells possibly entered the graft instead of undergoing deletion.

This CDR3 has 16 amino acids. Germline CDR1 and CDR2: SNHLY and FYNNEI. Repertoires were generated with immunoSEQ multiplex PCR, while TCRdb's copy carries only in-frame clones and drops some. Among roughly 55,000 clones listed, roughly 84% were seen once. This TCR came from a human donor who received a liver transplant. The sequencing used CD4+ T cells from blood, collected before liver transplant. The chain carries TRBV2 and TRBJ2-3; TRBD1 aligns across 8 bases. Written as DNA, the CDR3 is TGTGCCAGTAGTGGCTATCAGGGGGCTGGAACAGATACGCAGTATTTT. Residues: CASSGYQGAGTDTQYF.